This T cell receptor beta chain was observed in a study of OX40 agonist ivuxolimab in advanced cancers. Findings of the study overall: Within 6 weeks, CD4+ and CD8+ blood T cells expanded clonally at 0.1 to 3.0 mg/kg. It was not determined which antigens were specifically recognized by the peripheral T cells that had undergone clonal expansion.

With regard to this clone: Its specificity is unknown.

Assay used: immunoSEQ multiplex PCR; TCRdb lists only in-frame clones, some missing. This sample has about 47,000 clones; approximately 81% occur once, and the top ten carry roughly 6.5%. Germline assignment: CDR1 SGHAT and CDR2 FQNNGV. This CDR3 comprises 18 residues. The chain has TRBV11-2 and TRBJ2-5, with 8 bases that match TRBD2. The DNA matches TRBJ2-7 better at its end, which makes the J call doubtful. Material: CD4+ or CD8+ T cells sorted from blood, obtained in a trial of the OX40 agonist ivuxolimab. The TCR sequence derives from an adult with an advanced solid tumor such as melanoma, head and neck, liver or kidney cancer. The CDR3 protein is CASSLDIGASGFSYEQYF. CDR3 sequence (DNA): TGTGCCAGCAGCTTAGATATCGGGGCTAGCGGGTTCTCCTACGAGCAGTACTTC.